A single sample is the source of the 18 T cell receptor beta chains below, sequenced in a study of blood T cell repertoires in COVID-19. TCRdb's copy holds only in-frame clones and misses some; the assay was immunoSEQ multiplex PCR. The table has about 96,000 clones, 70% to 90% seen once. The sequenced material came from peripheral blood. These receptors originate from a human donor with COVID-19, enrolled during active disease. The donor label of this sample is uncertain.

This chain joins TRBV6-1 and TRBJ2-2, with TRBD1 identical over 10 bases. Germline assignment: CDR1 MNHNS and CDR2 SASEGT. Trimming at V came to 4 bases and at J to 3 bases, leaving 8 bases not matched to a gene. This CDR3 comprises 17 residues. CDR3 nucleotide sequence: TGTGCCAGCAGTGTGGGACAGGGGAGGGATTACACCGGGGAGCTGTTTTTT. It translates to CASSVGQGRDYTGELFF.

The rearrangement joins TRBV2 to TRBJ2-1; 10 nucleotides match TRBD2. The V gene's germline CDR1 is SNHLY and CDR2 FYNNEI. The CDR3 runs 13 residues. V was clipped by 3 bases and J by 12 bases; unmatched bases: 5. Here the CDR3 DNA reads TGTGCCAGCAGTGAGGTAGCGGGGGGTCGGCAGTTCTTC. Translation gives CASSEVAGGRQFF.

This clone turned up a few times. In DNA form, the CDR3 reads TGTGCCAGTAGCACAACCGGGACAGGGGGCATGAATCAGCCCCAGCATTTT. Translation gives CASSTTGTGGMNQPQHF. V gene TRBV19 combines with J gene TRBJ1-5; 12 bases are a match to TRBD1. CDR1 is LNHDA, CDR2 SQIVND, per germline (reference sequence). This CDR3 is 17 amino acids long. With V trimmed by 6 bases and J by 4 bases, 10 bases remained unmatched. The full variable domain, in which reference TRBV19 and TRBJ1-5 provide the parts outside the CDR3, is DGGITQSPKYLFRKEGQNVTLSCEQNLNHDAMYWYRQDPGQGLRLIYYSQIVNDFQKGDIAEGYSVSREKKESFPLTVTSAQKNPTAFYLCASSTTGTGGMNQPQHFGDGTRLSIL.

This clone is a singleton in its sample. The V and J genes are TRBV7-3 and TRBJ1-2, with D perhaps matching TRBD1 (5 bases). The CDR3 contains 15 residues. Germline V gene lookup returns CDR1 SGHTA and CDR2 FQGTGA. The V and J ends lost 5 bases and 3 bases respectively, with 16 bases between them. CDR3 loop: CASSPSGVWDYGYTF. The CDR3, as DNA: TGTGCCAGCAGCCCTTCGGGGGTATGGGACTATGGCTACACCTTC.

The chain recombines TRBV7-9 with TRBJ1-1; maybe TRBD1 (6 bases). The CDR3 sequence is 16 residues long. V gave up 6 bases and J gave up 4 bases, with 21 bases separating them. Germline lookup yields CDR1 SEHNR and CDR2 FQNEAQ (reference sequence). This CDR3 reads CASRGGGSVSSTEAFF. The CDR3 bases are TGTGCCAGCAGAGGGGGGGGCAGCGTAAGCTCCACTGAAGCTTTCTTT.

This chain joins TRBV27 and TRBJ1-3, with D possibly matching TRBD1 (5 bases). Between the trimmed V and J ends, which lost 6 bases and 1 base, there was a span of 10 bases. The germline CDR1 and CDR2 sequences are MNHEY and SMNVEV (reference sequence). The CDR3 is 14 amino acids. This chain's CDR3 is CASSNPGSGNTIYF. CDR3 nucleotides: TGTGCCAGCAGCAACCCAGGGTCTGGAAACACCATATATTTT.

This rearrangement joins TRBV9 to TRBJ1-1; D is unclear. Germline loops: CDR1 SGDLS, CDR2 YYNGEE. This CDR3 is built from 15 residues. V was trimmed by 2 bases and J by 5 bases, leaving 16 bases between them. The CDR3 region is CASSVRSDLGTEAFF. CDR3 nucleotides: TGTGCCAGCAGCGTCCGGTCGGATCTCGGGACTGAAGCTTTCTTT.

The V and J genes are TRBV24-1 and TRBJ2-1; TRBD1 aligns across 7 bases. The CDR3 sequence is 14 residues long. With 3 bases clipped from V and 8 bases from J, the junction kept 6 bases outside the gene matches. Germline V CDR1 and CDR2: KGHDR, SFDVKD. CDR3 loop: CATSDEHRGHEQFF. DNA for the CDR3: TGTGCCACCAGTGATGAACACAGGGGTCATGAGCAGTTCTTC.

The V and J genes are TRBV2 and TRBJ2-2, with TRBD1 matching 7 bases. Germline CDR1 is SNHLY and CDR2 is FYNNEI. The ends lost 5 bases at V and 1 base at J; junction bases unmatched: 7. The CDR3 is 16 residues long. Here the CDR3 reads CASSYTGALNTGELFF. The CDR3 nucleotides read TGTGCCAGCAGTTATACAGGGGCCTTGAACACCGGGGAGCTGTTTTTT.

This chain connects TRBV2 to TRBJ2-7; D may be TRBD2 (6 bases). The CDR3 totals 12 residues. V was trimmed by 3 bases and J by 4 bases, leaving 7 bases between them. Germline-derived CDR1 and CDR2 are SNHLY and FYNNEI. This chain's CDR3 is CASSEEGYEQYF. The CDR3 DNA follows: TGTGCCAGCAGTGAGGAGGGATACGAGCAGTACTTC. The whole variable domain, filled in from reference TRBV2 and TRBJ2-7, reads EPEVTQTPSHQVTQMGQEVILRCVPISNHLYFYWYRQILGQKVEFLVSFYNNEISEKSEIFDDQFSVERPDGSNFTLKIRSTKLEDSAMYFCASSEEGYEQYFGPGTRLTVT.

This clone was seen only once. V gene TRBV24-1 combines with J gene TRBJ1-1, with D possibly TRBD1 on 6 matching bases. Trimming took off 4 bases at V and 4 bases at J, with 12 bases between the two ends. The CDR3 covers 14 residues. Germline loops: CDR1 KGHDR, CDR2 SFDVKD. This CDR3 reads CATSESDSGTEAFF. The CDR3 coding sequence is TGTGCCACCAGTGAGTCGGACAGTGGCACTGAAGCTTTCTTT.

This rearrangement joins TRBV2 to TRBJ1-5; D is ambiguous. The CDR3 length is 13 residues. V was shortened by 4 bases and J by 4 bases, with 8 bases between the two germline ends. Germline CDR1 and CDR2: SNHLY and FYNNEI. CDR3 sequence reads: CASSVDINQPQHF. The CDR3, as DNA: TGTGCCAGCAGTGTTGACATTAATCAGCCCCAGCATTTT.

The sample holds a few counts of this clone. The J gene is TRBJ2-3, the V gene TRBV19; D gene unclear. Trimming cost V 7 bases and J 0 bases, with 17 bases left between them. This CDR3 is built from 16 residues. Germline loops: CDR1 LNHDA, CDR2 SQIVND (reference sequence). CDR3 protein: CASTRSPRVSTDTQYF. The CDR3 nucleotides are TGTGCCAGTACAAGAAGCCCTCGGGTTAGCACAGATACGCAGTATTTT.

The rearrangement links TRBV15 to TRBJ2-5; 8 nucleotides align to TRBD1. Germline loops: CDR1 LNHNV, CDR2 YYDKDF (reference sequence). The CDR3 has 15 amino acids. With V trimmed by 0 bases and J by 5 bases, 5 bases remained unmatched. The DNA of the CDR3 is TGTGCCACCAGCAGAGACCAGGGGGCTGGGGAGACCCAGTACTTC. Encoded protein: CATSRDQGAGETQYF.

V and J are TRBV28 and TRBJ1-5; D possibly corresponds to TRBD1 (5 bases). Trimming took off 6 bases at V and 4 bases at J, with 13 bases between the two ends. The CDR3 covers 14 residues. The germline CDR1 and CDR2 sequences are MDHEN and SYDVKM. The CDR3, as DNA: TGTGCCAGCAGCCCAGGGATACCTAATCAGCCCCAGCATTTT. It encodes CASSPGIPNQPQHF. Full variable domain (missing parts from reference TRBV28 and TRBJ1-5): DVKVTQSSRYLVKRTGEKVFLECVQDMDHENMFWYRQDPGLGLRLIYFSYDVKMKEKGDIPEGYSVSREKKERFSLILESASTNQTSMYLCASSPGIPNQPQHFGDGTRLSIL.

The chain joins TRBV5-1 to TRBJ2-5, with D hard to call. The V and J ends lost 0 bases and 5 bases respectively, with 8 bases between them. The CDR3 is 13 residues long. Per the germline V gene, CDR1 is SGHRS and CDR2 is YFSETQ. DNA of the CDR3: TGCGCCAGCAGCTTGGTCGGTTCGGAGACCCAGTACTTC. Residues: CASSLVGSETQYF.

The rearrangement links TRBV27 to TRBJ1-2; 11 nucleotides match TRBD1. Losses at the gene ends were 5 bases for V and 8 bases for J; bases not matched to a gene: 13. This CDR3 is built from 16 residues. CDR1 MNHEY and CDR2 SMNVEV come from the germline V gene (reference sequence). Here the CDR3 reads CASSPWYGQGARGYTF. The DNA of the CDR3 is TGTGCCAGCAGTCCCTGGTATGGACAGGGGGCGAGGGGCTACACCTTC.

This clone turned up a few times. The J gene is TRBJ1-1, the V gene TRBV18; D gene unclear. The length of the CDR3 is 13 residues. V was clipped by 6 bases and J by 3 bases, with 11 bases between them. CDR1 and CDR2 from the germline V gene are KGHSH and LQKENI. CDR3 sequence reads: CASSQGGDTEAFF. The CDR3, as DNA: TGTGCCAGCTCTCAAGGCGGGGACACTGAAGCTTTCTTT.